This T cell receptor (beta chain) was captured in a study of CD8 T cells in ankylosing spondylitis. Findings of the study overall: Within ankylosing spondylitis blood, a TCR beta motif made up of several highly homologous variants appeared to be characteristic. Matched ankylosing spondylitis synovial fluid reportedly contained a significantly enriched population of disease-linked clones.

Regarding this clonotype: Its target is not known.

TCRdb reprocessed the 5' RACE reads with MiXCR, giving one entry per CDR3 protein. There are around 120,000 distinct CDR3 sequences in the sample; nearly 25% occur only once, and approximately 13% lies in the top ten. V lost 0 bases and J 5 bases, leaving 15 bases between the germline ends. CDR3 length: 15 amino acids. The germline V gene has CDR1 DFQATT and CDR2 SNEGSKA (reference sequence). The chain joins TRBV20-1 to TRBJ2-3; D perhaps matches TRBD1 (6 bases). Sequencing was performed on synovial fluid, either unsorted or a sorted T cell fraction (not recorded which). The sequence was obtained from a male donor with ankylosing spondylitis. The CDR3 sequence is CSARDQYREIDTQYF. The CDR3 DNA follows: TGCAGTGCTAGAGATCAGTACAGGGAGATAGATACGCAGTATTTT.